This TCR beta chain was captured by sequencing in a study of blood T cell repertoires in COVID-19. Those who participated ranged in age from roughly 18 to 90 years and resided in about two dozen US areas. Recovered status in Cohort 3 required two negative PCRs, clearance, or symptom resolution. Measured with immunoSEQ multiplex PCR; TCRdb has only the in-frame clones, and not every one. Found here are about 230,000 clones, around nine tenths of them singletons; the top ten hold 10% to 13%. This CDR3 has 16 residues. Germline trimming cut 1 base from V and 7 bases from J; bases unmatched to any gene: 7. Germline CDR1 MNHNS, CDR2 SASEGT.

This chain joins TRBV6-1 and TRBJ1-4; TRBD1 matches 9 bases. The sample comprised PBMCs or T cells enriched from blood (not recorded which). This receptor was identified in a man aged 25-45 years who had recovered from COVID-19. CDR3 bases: TGTGCCAGCAGTGAAGAGAAGGGACAGGGAAGTGAAAAACTGTTTTTT. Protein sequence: CASSEEKGQGSEKLFF.